Listed below are T cell receptor beta chains from one sample, sequenced in a study of blood T cell repertoires in COVID-19. Using immunoSEQ multiplex PCR, the repertoire was profiled, and TCRdb retains in-frame clones only, with some absent. The repertoire includes roughly 160,000 clones, just over 90% of them detected once, and roughly 5% sits in the top ten. The specimen was peripheral blood. The receptors originated from a man between 18 and 35 years old with COVID-19, enrolled during active disease. Both conserved end residues are part of each CDR3. The D gene is left open where the match is weak. For some rows the clone size is stated as once, few or many, or as a class when expanded; others skip it.

NA	16	TRBD1	TRBJ2-1	TRBV11-2	TGTGCCAGCAGCTTCCCCCCTAGGGACAGGGTCAATGAGCAGTTCTTC	CASSFPPRDRVNEQFF
NA	13	NA	TRBJ2-7	TRBV5-8	TGTGCCAGCAGCCAGGGCTGGGGAAACGAGCAGTACTTC	CASSQGWGNEQYF
once	15	NA	TRBJ1-6	TRBV15	TGTGCCACCAGCTTACCGGGAGGCTATAATTCACCCCTCCACTTT	CATSLPGGYNSPLHF
NA	15	TRBD2	TRBJ2-1	TRBV5-1	TGCGCCAGCAGCTTGGGCCAGCGGGAGGGCCATGAGCAGTTCTTC	CASSLGQREGHEQFF
NA	14	TRBD2	TRBJ2-7	TRBV5-1	TGCGCCAGCAGCGTCGGGACTAGCGGTTACGAGCAGTACTTC	CASSVGTSGYEQYF
once	16	NA	TRBJ1-1	TRBV7-2	TGTGCCAGCAGCTTAGGGGAATCAGGGGCCCGGACTGAAGCTTTCTTT	CASSLGESGARTEAFF
NA	13	NA	TRBJ2-1	TRBV28	TGTGCCAGCAGTTTAATGTTAGCGGTAGAGCAGTTCTTC	CASSLMLAVEQFF
NA	17	TRBD2	TRBJ2-7	TRBV18	TGTGCCAGCTCACCGGGACTAGCGGGAGCTTTCACCTACGAGCAGTACTTC	CASSPGLAGAFTYEQYF
NA	15	TRBD1	TRBJ1-5	TRBV15	TGTGCCACCAGCAGGGACAGGGGCGGCCATCAGCCCCAGCATTTT	CATSRDRGGHQPQHF
NA	14	NA	TRBJ2-7	TRBV6-5	TGTGCCAGCAGTTACTCGAGGGCAGCGAAAGAGCAGTACTTC	CASSYSRAAKEQYF
NA	13	NA	TRBJ1-1	TRBV30	TGTGCCTGGAGTGTATGGGGGGTGGGTGAAGCTTTCTTT	CAWSVWGVGEAFF
few	17	NA	TRBJ1-1	TRBV28	TGTGCCAGCAGTTCCCCGTTCGAGAGGGCCATGAACACTGAAGCTTTCTTT	CASSSPFERAMNTEAFF
few	16	NA	TRBJ2-7	TRBV7-6	TGTGCCAGCAGCTTAGCCCAGGGGATTGGTATCTACGAGCAGTACTTC	CASSLAQGIGIYEQYF
NA	14	NA	TRBJ1-5	TRBV5-5	TGTGCCAGCAGCTTGGCGGGGAGCAATCAGCCCCAGCATTTT	CASSLAGSNQPQHF
once	15	NA	TRBJ2-1	TRBV28	TGTGCCAGCACCTTGGGGAGGGGGTCCTACAATGAGCAGTTCTTC	CASTLGRGSYNEQFF
NA	15	TRBD1	TRBJ2-7	TRBV27	TGTGCCAGCAGTCCAGGGACAGGGGGTCTGGTCGAGCAGTACTTC	CASSPGTGGLVEQYF
few	17	TRBD2	TRBJ2-7	TRBV3-1/TRBV3-2	TGTGCCAGCAGCCAGCCGGGACTAGCGGGAGTTAACTACGAGCAGTACTTC	CASSQPGLAGVNYEQYF
NA	14	TRBD1	TRBJ1-6	TRBV3-1/TRBV3-2	TGTGCCAGCAGCCAGACAGGGAGTAATTCACCCCTCCACTTT	CASSQTGSNSPLHF
NA	12	TRBD1	TRBJ2-3	TRBV30	TGTGCCTGGAGTGTACAGGGGGATACGCAGTATTTT	CAWSVQGDTQYF
NA	15	TRBD2	TRBJ2-7	TRBV9	TGTGCCAGCAGCGCCGGGGGGACGATGGGCTACGAGCAGTACTTC	CASSAGGTMGYEQYF